This T cell receptor (beta chain) was captured in a study of CXCR3-negative and CXCR3-positive naive CD8 T cells. Triplicate approximately 300,000-cell sorts were made of each CD8+ T cell subset. The naive CD8+ gate required CD45RO-CCR7+CD27+CD95- phenotype. With respect to this clonotype: Its specificity is unknown.

Findings of the study overall: Greater hydrophobicity was found in TRB CDR3s of CXCR3-positive naive cells than of CXCR3-negative naive cells. TCR strength was inferred from TRB CDR3 properties, while surface CD5 was comparable between naive subsets.

5' RACE that incorporated UMI labels was used to prepare the TRB cDNA libraries. TCRdb reprocessed the 5' RACE reads; each CDR3 protein has one entry and no DNA is given. The repertoire table contains around 63,000 distinct CDR3 sequences. Germline CDR1 is SQVTM and CDR2 is ANQGSEA. The CDR3 contains 14 residues. The chain links TRBV29-1 to TRBJ2-3; TCRdb lists TRBD1, though no DNA is available to test this call. The sequencing input was naive CXCR3+ CD8+ T cells from blood. Sample subset: CD45RO-CCR7+CD27+CD95- naive CD8+ T cells expressing CXCR3 (TNR3+). The source is a human donor in good health. Some clones in this sample may be carry-over from other donors' samples. The CDR3 region is CSVSGQGSTDTQYF.